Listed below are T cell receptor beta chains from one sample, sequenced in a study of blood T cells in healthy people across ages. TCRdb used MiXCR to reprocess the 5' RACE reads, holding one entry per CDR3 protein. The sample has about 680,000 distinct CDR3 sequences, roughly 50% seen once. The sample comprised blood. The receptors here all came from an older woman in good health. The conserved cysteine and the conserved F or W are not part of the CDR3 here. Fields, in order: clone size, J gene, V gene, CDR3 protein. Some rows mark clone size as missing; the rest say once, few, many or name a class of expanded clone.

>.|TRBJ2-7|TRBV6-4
ASSGTTARATPSYEQY
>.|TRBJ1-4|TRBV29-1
SVEDLGSEKLF
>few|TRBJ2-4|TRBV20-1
SARVDIQY
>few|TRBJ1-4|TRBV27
ASSRGDRPNEKLF
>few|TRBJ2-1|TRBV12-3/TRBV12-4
ASTRLGGGHNEQF
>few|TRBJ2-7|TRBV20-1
SATGGRSYEQY
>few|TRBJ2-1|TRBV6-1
AGKAGPWANEQF
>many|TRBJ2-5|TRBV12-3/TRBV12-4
ASSLMGQGTETQY
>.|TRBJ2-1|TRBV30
AWSVSAPNEQF
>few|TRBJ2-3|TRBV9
ASSVRSTRDTQY
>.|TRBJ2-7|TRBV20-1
SASPSGGNYEQY
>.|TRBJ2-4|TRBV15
ATSRPEAKNIQY
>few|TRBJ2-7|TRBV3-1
ASSQGFFLGGISSYEQY
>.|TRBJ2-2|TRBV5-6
ASSLTGSWDTGELF
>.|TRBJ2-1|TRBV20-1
SARVRQEQF
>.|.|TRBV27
ASRAGGPFYEQY
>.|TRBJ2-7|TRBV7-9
ASSSGAAGISYEQY